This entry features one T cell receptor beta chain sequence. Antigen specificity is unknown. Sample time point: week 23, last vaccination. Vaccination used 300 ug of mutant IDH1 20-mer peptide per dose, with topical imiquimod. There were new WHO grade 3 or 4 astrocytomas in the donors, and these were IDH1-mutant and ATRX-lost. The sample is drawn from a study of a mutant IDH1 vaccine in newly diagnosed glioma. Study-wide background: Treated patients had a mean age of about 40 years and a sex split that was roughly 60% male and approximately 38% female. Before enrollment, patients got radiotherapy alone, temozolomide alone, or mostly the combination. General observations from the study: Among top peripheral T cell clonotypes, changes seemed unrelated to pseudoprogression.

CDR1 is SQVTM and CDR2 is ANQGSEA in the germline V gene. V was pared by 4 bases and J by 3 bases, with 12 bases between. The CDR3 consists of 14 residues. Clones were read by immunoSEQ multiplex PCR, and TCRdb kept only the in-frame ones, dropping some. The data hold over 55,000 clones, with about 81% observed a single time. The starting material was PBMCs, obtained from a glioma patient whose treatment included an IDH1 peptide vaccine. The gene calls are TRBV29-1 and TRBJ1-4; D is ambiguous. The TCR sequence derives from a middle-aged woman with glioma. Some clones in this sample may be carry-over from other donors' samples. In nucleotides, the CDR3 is TGCAGCGTTGGACCCCGGTCTTCTAATGAAAAACTGTTTTTT. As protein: CSVGPRSSNEKLFF.